This section outlines one TCR beta chain sequence together with its context. The data were produced by immunoSEQ multiplex PCR, yet TCRdb's version contains in-frame clones alone and is incomplete. The table includes fewer than 80,000 clones, approximately 88% detected once. The sample originates from a study of T cell changes during pregnancy in multiple sclerosis. The CDR3 covers 13 residues. With V trimmed by 6 bases and J by 5 bases, 6 bases remained unmatched. Germline CDR1 is LNHDA and CDR2 is SQIVND (reference sequence). This rearrangement joins TRBV19 to TRBJ1-1; 7 positions agree with TRBD1. The receptor's source is a female donor in good health, enrolled as a control in a pregnancy study. Sequenced material: peripheral blood, taken in the first trimester of pregnancy. The CDR3 sequence: CASRIDRETEAFF. As DNA, the CDR3 is TGTGCCAGTAGGATCGACAGGGAAACTGAAGCTTTCTTT. The whole variable domain, remainder taken from reference TRBV19 and TRBJ1-1, is DGGITQSPKYLFRKEGQNVTLSCEQNLNHDAMYWYRQDPGQGLRLIYYSQIVNDFQKGDIAEGYSVSREKKESFPLTVTSAQKNPTAFYLCASRIDRETEAFFGQGTRLTVV.